The TCR beta chain under discussion was sequenced for a study of vaccination and CD4 T cells after COVID-19. For the study at large: Post-COVID draws came a median roughly 97 days after diagnosis (range 35 to 161).

The sample's treatment: roughly 11-day PBMC culture with coronavirus spike peptide pools or control peptides (ViraFEST assay). A remark on this clonotype: As yet, its antigen is unknown.

V lost 2 bases and J 5 bases, leaving 15 bases between the germline ends. Germline CDR1 and CDR2: DFQATT and SNEGSKA (reference sequence). The CDR3 runs to 14 residues. Scientists ran DNA taken from cultured CD4+ T cells through the Oncomine TCR Beta short-read assay for sequencing. TCRdb reanalysed the PCR reads using MiXCR and keeps one entry per CDR3 protein. The sample gives just over 20,000 distinct CDR3 sequences, over 40% of which show up once; over 3.5% is in the top ten. V is TRBV20-1 and J is TRBJ2-5, with D tentatively TRBD1 or TRBD2 (6 bases each). The TCR comes from a human donor who had recovered from COVID-19. Sample: CD4+ T cells from blood, cultured in vitro. CDR3 region: CSARPPGGRETQYF. In DNA form, the CDR3 reads TGCAGTGCTAGACCCCCCGGGGGCCGGGAGACCCAGTACTTC.